The T cell receptor (beta chain) described here comes from a study of blood T cells in healthy people across ages. There are many counts of this clonotype. CDR1 and CDR2 (germline): SNHLY, FYNNEI. The germline V and J ends were trimmed by 4 bases and 1 base, with 29 bases remaining between them. There are 21 residues in the CDR3. In each sample, at least 6 million PBMCs were isolated. Primed by a sample-barcoded 5' primer and a J-beta primer mix, a second PCR proceeded for 7 to 11 cycles. Paired-end reads containing CDR3 totaled no fewer than 2.5 million for each sample. TCRdb reprocessed the 5' RACE reads with MiXCR, giving one entry per CDR3 protein. The sample records hundreds of thousands of distinct CDR3 sequences, roughly 31% being singletons.

The TCR originated in a woman at least 80 years old in good health. V gene TRBV2 combines with J gene TRBJ2-4, with TRBD2 as a possible D gene (5 bases). Input material: blood. CDR3 bases: TGTGCCAGCAGTGCCCTAGGAGGATCCCCGAGGTCAGGTGGGGCCAAAAACATTCAGTACTTC. Encoded protein: CASSALGGSPRSGGAKNIQYF.